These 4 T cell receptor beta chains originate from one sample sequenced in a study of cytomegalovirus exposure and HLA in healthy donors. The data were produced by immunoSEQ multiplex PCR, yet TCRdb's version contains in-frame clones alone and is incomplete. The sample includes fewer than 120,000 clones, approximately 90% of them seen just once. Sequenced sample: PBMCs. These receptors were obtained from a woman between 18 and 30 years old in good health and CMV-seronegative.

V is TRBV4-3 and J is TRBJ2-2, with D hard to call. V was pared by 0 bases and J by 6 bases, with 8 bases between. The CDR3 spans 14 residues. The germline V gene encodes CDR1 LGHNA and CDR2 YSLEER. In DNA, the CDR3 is TGCGCCAGCAGCCAAGACAGGCAATCCGGGGAGCTGTTTTTT. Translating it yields CASSQDRQSGELFF.

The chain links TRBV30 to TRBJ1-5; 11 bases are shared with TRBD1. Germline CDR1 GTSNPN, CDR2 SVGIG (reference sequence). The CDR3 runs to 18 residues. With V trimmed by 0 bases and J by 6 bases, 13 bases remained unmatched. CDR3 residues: CAWSVYGRGQGVSQPQHF. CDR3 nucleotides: TGTGCCTGGAGTGTATACGGACGGGGACAGGGGGTGAGTCAGCCCCAGCATTTT.

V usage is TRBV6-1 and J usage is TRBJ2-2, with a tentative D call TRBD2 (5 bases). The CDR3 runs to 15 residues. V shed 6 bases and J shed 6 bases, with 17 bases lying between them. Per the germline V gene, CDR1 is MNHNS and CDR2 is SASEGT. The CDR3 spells CASRPLTGRAGELFF. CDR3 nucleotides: TGTGCCAGCAGGCCTTTGACGGGGAGAGCCGGGGAGCTGTTTTTT.

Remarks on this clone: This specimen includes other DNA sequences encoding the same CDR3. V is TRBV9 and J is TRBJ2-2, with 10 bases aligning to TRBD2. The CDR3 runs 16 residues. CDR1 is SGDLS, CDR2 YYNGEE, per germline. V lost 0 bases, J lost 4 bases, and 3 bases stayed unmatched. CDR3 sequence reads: CASSVELAGVTGELFF. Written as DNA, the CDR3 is TGTGCCAGCAGCGTAGAGCTAGCGGGAGTCACCGGGGAGCTGTTTTTT.